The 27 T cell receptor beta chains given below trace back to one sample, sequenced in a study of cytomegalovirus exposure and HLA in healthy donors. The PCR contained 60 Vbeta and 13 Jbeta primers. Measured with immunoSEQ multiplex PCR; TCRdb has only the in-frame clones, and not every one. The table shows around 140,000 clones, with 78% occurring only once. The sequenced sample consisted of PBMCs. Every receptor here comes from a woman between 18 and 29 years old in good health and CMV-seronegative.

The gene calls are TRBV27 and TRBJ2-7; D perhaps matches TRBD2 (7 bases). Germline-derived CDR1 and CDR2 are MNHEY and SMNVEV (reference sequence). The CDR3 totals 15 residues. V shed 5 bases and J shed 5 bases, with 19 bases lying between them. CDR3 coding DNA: TGTGCCAGCAGTCGGGGGGTGACAGGATTGAACGAGCAGTACTTC. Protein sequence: CASSRGVTGLNEQYF.

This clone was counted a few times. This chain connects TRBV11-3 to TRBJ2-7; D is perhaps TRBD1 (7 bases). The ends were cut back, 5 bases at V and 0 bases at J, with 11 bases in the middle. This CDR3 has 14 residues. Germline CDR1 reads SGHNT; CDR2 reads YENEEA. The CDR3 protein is CASSPGGPSYEQYF. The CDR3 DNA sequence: TGTGCCAGCAGCCCAGGGGGGCCCTCCTACGAGCAGTACTTC. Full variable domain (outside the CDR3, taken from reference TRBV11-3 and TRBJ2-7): EAGVVQSPRYKIIEKKQPVAFWCNPISGHNTLYWYLQNLGQGPELLIRYENEEAVDDSQLPKDRFSAERLKGVDSTLKIQPAELGDSAVYLCASSPGGPSYEQYFGPGTRLTVT.

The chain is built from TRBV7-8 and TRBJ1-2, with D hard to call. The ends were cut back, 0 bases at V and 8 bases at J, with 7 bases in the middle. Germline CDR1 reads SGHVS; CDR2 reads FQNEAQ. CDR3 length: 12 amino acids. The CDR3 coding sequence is TGTGCCAGCAGCTTAGCCGGAGAGGGCTACACCTTC. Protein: CASSLAGEGYTF. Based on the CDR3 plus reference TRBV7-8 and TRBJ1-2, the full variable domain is GAGVSQSPRYKVAKRGQDVALRCDPISGHVSLFWYQQALGQGPEFLTYFQNEAQLDKSGLPSDRFFAERPEGSVSTLKIQRTQQEDSAVYLCASSLAGEGYTFGSGTRLTVV.

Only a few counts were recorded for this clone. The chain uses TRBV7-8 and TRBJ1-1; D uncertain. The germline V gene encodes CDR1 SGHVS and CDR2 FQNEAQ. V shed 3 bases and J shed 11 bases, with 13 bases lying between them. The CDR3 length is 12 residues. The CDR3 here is CASSFFSGEAFF. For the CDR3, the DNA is TGTGCCAGCAGCTTTTTCTCTGGTGAGGCTTTCTTT.

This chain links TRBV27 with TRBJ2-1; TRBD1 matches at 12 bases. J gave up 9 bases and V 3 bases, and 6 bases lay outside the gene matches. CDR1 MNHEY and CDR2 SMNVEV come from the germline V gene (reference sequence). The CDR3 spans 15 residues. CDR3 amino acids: CASSFAGQGAVEQFF. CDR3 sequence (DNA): TGTGCCAGCAGTTTTGCGGGACAGGGGGCTGTTGAGCAGTTCTTC.

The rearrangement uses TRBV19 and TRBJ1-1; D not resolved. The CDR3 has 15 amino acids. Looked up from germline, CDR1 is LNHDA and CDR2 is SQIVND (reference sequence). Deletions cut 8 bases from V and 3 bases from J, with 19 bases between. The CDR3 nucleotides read TGTGCCAGTGTCCCCTCGACAACCTGGGACACTGAAGCTTTCTTT. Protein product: CASVPSTTWDTEAFF. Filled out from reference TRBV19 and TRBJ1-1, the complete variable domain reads DGGITQSPKYLFRKEGQNVTLSCEQNLNHDAMYWYRQDPGQGLRLIYYSQIVNDFQKGDIAEGYSVSREKKESFPLTVTSAQKNPTAFYLCASVPSTTWDTEAFFGQGTRLTVV.

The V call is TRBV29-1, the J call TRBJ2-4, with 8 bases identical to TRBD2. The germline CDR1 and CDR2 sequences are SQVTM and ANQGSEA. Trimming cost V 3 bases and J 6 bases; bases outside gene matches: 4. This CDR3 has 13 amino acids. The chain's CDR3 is CSVEVAGRNIQYF. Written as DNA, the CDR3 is TGCAGCGTTGAGGTAGCGGGAAGAAACATTCAGTACTTC.

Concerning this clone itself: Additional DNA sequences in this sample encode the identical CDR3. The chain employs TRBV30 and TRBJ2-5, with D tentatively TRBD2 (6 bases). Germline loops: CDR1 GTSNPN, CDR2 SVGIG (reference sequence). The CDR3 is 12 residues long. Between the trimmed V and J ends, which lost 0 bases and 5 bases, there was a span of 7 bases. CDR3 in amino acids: CAWSVRGETQYF. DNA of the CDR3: TGTGCCTGGAGTGTACGGGGGGAGACCCAGTACTTC.

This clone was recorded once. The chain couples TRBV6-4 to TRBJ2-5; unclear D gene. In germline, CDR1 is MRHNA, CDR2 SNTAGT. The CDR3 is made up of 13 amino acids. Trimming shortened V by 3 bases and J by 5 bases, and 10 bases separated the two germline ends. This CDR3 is CASSENGVETQYF. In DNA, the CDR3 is TGTGCCAGCAGTGAGAATGGAGTTGAGACCCAGTACTTC.

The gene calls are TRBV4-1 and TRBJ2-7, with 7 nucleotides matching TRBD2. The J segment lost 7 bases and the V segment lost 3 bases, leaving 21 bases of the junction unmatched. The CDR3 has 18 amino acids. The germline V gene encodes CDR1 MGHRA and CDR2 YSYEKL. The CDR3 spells CASSHREGEEAGEREQYF. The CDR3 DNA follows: TGCGCCAGCAGCCACAGAGAGGGAGAGGAGGCGGGAGAGCGAGAGCAGTACTTC.

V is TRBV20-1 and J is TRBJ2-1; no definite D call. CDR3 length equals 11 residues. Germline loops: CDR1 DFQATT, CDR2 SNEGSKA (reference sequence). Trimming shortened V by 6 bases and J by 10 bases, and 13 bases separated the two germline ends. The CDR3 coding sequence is TGCAGTGCGTCCCAGACTGCAGAGCAGTTCTTC. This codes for CSASQTAEQFF.

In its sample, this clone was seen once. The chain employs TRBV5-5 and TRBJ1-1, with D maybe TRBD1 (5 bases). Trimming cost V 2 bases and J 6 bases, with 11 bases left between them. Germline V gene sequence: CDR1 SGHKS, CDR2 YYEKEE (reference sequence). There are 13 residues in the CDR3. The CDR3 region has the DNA TGTGCCAGCAGCTTAGACAGTTACCCTGAAGCTTTCTTT. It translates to CASSLDSYPEAFF. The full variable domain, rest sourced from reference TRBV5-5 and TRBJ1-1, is DAGVTQSPTHLIKTRGQQVTLRCSPISGHKSVSWYQQVLGQGPQFIFQYYEKEERGRGNFPDRFSARQFPNYSSELNVNALLLGDSALYLCASSLDSYPEAFFGQGTRLTVV.

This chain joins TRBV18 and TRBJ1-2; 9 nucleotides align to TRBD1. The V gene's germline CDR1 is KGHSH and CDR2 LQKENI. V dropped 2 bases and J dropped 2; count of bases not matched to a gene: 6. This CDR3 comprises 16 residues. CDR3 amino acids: CASSPTGQGINYGYTF. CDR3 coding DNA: TGTGCCAGCTCACCAACAGGACAGGGGATCAACTATGGCTACACCTTC.

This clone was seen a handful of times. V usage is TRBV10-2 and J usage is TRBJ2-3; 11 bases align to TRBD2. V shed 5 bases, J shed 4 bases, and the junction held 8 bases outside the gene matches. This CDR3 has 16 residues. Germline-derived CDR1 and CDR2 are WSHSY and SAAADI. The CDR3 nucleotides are TGCGCCAGCAGTTTAGCGGGAGGGCCCCCCCCAGATACGCAGTATTTT. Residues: CASSLAGGPPPDTQYF.

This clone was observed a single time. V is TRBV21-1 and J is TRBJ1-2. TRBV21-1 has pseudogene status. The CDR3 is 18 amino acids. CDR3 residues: CASSKGGGVLGYNYGYTF. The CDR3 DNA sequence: TGTGCCAGCAGCAAAGGGGGGGGCGTGTTGGGCTACAACTATGGCTACACCTTC.

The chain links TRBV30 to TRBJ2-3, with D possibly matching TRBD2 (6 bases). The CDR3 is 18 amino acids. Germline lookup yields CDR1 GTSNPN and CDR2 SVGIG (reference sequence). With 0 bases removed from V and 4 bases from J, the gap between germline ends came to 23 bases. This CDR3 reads CAWSVQSLGGVGSDTQYF. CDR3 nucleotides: TGTGCCTGGAGTGTACAATCTTTGGGGGGAGTTGGGTCAGATACGCAGTATTTT.

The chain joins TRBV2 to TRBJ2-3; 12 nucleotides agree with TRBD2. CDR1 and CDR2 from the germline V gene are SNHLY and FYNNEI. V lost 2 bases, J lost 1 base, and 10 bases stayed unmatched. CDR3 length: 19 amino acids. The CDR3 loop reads CASSESVGLAGTGTDTQYF. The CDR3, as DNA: TGTGCCAGCAGTGAATCAGTAGGACTAGCGGGAACCGGCACAGATACGCAGTATTTT.

This CDR3 is CASSYNTDTQYF. CDR3 DNA: TGTGCCAGCAGTTATAACACAGATACGCAGTATTTT. V gene TRBV6-5 combines with J gene TRBJ2-3, with unresolved D. In germline, CDR1 is MNHEY, CDR2 SVGAGI. The CDR3 totals 12 residues. Trimming pared 3 bases from V and 2 bases from J, leaving 3 bases between.

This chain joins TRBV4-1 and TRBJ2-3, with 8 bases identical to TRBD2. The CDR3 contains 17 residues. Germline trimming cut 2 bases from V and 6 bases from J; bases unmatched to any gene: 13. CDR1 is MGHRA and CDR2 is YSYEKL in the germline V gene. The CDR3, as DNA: TGCGCCAGCAGCCAACCCCTTGATAGCGGGAATGCTGATACGCAGTATTTT. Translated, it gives CASSQPLDSGNADTQYF.

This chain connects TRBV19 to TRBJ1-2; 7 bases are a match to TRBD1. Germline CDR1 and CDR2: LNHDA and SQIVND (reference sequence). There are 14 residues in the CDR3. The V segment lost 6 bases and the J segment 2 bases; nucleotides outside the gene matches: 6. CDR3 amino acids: CASSDIQGNYGYTF. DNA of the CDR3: TGTGCCAGTAGCGATATACAGGGGAACTATGGCTACACCTTC.

In DNA, the CDR3 is TGTGCCAGCTCACTCCTCGACAGCCAGCAGTTCTTC. Amino acid sequence: CASSLLDSQQFF. This rearrangement joins TRBV18 to TRBJ2-1; D might be TRBD1 (5 bases). CDR1 is KGHSH, CDR2 LQKENI, per germline. The CDR3 covers 12 residues. V dropped 4 bases and J dropped 11 bases, with 12 bases sitting between them.

The CDR3 sequence is CAISVGRMNTEAFF. The CDR3 nucleotides read TGTGCCATCAGTGTGGGGAGAATGAACACTGAAGCTTTCTTT. The chain combines TRBV10-3 with TRBJ1-1, with D unresolved. This CDR3 has 14 amino acids. Germline CDR1 reads ENHRY; CDR2 reads SYGVKD. Trimming cost V 4 bases and J 0 bases, with 9 bases left between them.

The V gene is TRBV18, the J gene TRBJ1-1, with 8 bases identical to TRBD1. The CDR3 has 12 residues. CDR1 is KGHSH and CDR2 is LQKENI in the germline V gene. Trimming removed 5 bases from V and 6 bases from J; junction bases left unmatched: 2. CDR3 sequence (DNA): TGTGCCAGCTCAGTACAGGGGGCTGAAGCTTTCTTT. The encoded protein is CASSVQGAEAFF.

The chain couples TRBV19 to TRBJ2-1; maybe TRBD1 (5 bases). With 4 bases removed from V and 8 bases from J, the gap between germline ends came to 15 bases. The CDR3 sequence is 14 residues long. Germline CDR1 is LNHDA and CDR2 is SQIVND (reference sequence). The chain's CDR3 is CASSTGQGNDEQFF. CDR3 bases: TGTGCCAGTAGTACTGGGCAGGGTAACGATGAGCAGTTCTTC.

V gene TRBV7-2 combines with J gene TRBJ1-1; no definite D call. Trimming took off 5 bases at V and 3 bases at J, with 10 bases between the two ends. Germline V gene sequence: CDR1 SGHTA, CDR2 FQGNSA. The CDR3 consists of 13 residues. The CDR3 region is CASSEEVYTEAFF. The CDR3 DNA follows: TGTGCCAGCAGCGAGGAAGTGTACACTGAAGCTTTCTTT.

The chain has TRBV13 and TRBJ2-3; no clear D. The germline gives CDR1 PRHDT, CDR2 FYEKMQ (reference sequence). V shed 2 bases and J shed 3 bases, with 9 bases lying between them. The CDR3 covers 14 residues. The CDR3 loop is CASSLKPYTDTQYF. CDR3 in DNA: TGTGCCAGCAGCTTAAAGCCCTATACAGATACGCAGTATTTT.

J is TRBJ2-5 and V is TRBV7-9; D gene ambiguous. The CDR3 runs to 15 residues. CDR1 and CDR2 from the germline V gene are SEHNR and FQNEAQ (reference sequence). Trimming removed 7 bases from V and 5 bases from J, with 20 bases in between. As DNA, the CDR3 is TGTGCCAGCACCTTCCTCGGTTCCTTTTGGGAGACCCAGTACTTC. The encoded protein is CASTFLGSFWETQYF. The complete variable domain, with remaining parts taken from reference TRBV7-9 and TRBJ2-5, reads DTGVSQNPRHKITKRGQNVTFRCDPISEHNRLYWYRQTLGQGPEFLTYFQNEAQLEKSRLLSDRFSAERPKGSFSTLEIQRTEQGDSAMYLCASTFLGSFWETQYFGPGTRLLVL.